The following is a T cell receptor beta chain sequence with its context. The antigen is undetermined. A second PCR, run for about 7 to 12 cycles, used a sample-barcoded 5' primer plus a J-beta primer mix. TCRdb re-called the 5' RACE reads through MiXCR, storing one row per CDR3 protein. The top ten clones hold 15% to 20% of a sample with around 870,000 distinct CDR3 sequences, 29% of them seen once. The sample belongs to a study of blood T cells in healthy people across ages. Study results and caveats: PBMCs that were unsorted prevented a conclusive naive versus antigen-experienced comparison.

This CDR3 has 16 amino acids. Deletions cut 2 bases from V and 0 bases from J, with 13 bases between. Germline lookup yields CDR1 MNHEY and CDR2 SVGEGT. Isolated PBMCs totaled at least 6.5 million in each sample. The chain uses TRBV6-2 or TRBV6-3 and TRBJ1-1; TRBD1 might be the D (5 bases). The source is a woman older than 75 in good health. The sequencing input was blood. This CDR3 reads CASSYGTRGMNTEAFF. DNA of the CDR3: TGTGCCAGCAGTTACGGGACCCGGGGTATGAACACTGAAGCTTTCTTT.